Shown below are 25 T cell receptor beta chains from a single sample sequenced in a study of OX40 agonist ivuxolimab in advanced cancers. This table comes from immunoSEQ multiplex PCR, and its TCRdb copy is limited to in-frame clones, with some not included. The profile shows tens of thousands of clones, approximately 86% of them singletons. Sequences were derived from CD4+ or CD8+ T cells sorted from blood, sampled in a trial of the OX40 agonist ivuxolimab. Source of these receptors: an adult with an advanced solid tumor such as melanoma, head and neck, liver or kidney cancer.

Notes on this clone: Relative to the germline gene, one junction end is altered; a read error may explain this. The chain carries TRBV7-7 and TRBJ2-5; D possibly matches TRBD1 or TRBD2 (6 bases each). The CDR3 has 19 residues. Germline V lookup: CDR1 SSHAT, CDR2 FNYEAQ (reference sequence). CDR3 in amino acids: CASSSSGLLPGDNSETQYF. The CDR3 DNA reads as TGTGCTAGCAGCTCCAGCGGGCTCCTTCCAGGGGACAATTCAGAGACCCAGTACTTC.

The chain links TRBV5-4 to TRBJ2-2; no firm D call. The CDR3 has 12 amino acids. V lost 4 bases, J lost 5 bases, and 6 bases lay in between. CDR1 SGHNT and CDR2 YYREEE come from the germline V gene (reference sequence). The CDR3 sequence is CASSPLTGELFF. The CDR3 DNA is TGTGCCAGCAGCCCACTGACCGGGGAGCTGTTTTTT.

V is TRBV28 and J is TRBJ1-6; D is ambiguous. The V end lost 3 bases, the J end lost 1 base, and 16 bases lay between the germline ends. The V gene's germline CDR1 is MDHEN and CDR2 SYDVKM. The CDR3 covers 18 residues. The CDR3 DNA sequence: TGTGCCAGCAGTTTGAGAACACTGGAGATTTCCTATAATTCACCCCTCCACTTT. It yields the protein CASSLRTLEISYNSPLHF.

This rearrangement joins TRBV19 to TRBJ2-4; tentatively, D is TRBD2 (5 bases). CDR1 and CDR2 (germline): LNHDA, SQIVND (reference sequence). CDR3 length: 15 amino acids. Trimming left V 6 bases short and J 3 bases short, with 15 bases between. CDR3 protein: CASRSPGIGKNIQYF. The CDR3 DNA follows: TGTGCCAGTAGGTCACCCGGGATCGGCAAAAACATTCAGTACTTC.

The V and J genes are TRBV5-4 and TRBJ2-5; D not resolved. The CDR3 loop spans 13 amino acids. The V end was cut by 2 bases, the J end by 4 bases, with 9 bases between. Germline CDR1 SGHNT, CDR2 YYREEE (reference sequence). CDR3 nucleotides: TGTGCCAGCAGCTTTAGCAGCCTAGAGACCCAGTACTTC. Its protein is CASSFSSLETQYF.

This rearrangement joins TRBV4-3 to TRBJ2-2; 9 bases agree with TRBD1. Germline V lookup: CDR1 LGHNA, CDR2 YSLEER. The J segment lost 3 bases and the V segment lost 4 bases, leaving 9 bases of the junction unmatched. This CDR3 spans 17 amino acids. CDR3 residues: CASSRTRDREDTGELFF. The CDR3, as DNA: TGCGCCAGCAGCCGAACCCGGGACAGGGAAGACACCGGGGAGCTGTTTTTT.

This clone has only one observation. The chain uses TRBV7-2 and TRBJ2-5, with TRBD2 identical over 8 bases. The trim removed 0 bases at V and 4 bases at J, leaving 1 base unmatched. The CDR3 is 14 amino acids. Per germline, CDR1 SGHTA and CDR2 FQGNSA. CDR3 loop: CASSLAAGVETQYF. The CDR3 nucleotides read TGTGCCAGCAGCTTAGCAGCGGGAGTAGAGACCCAGTACTTC.

The CDR3 reads CASSEADFHPGGYEQYF. CDR3 sequence (DNA): TGTGCCAGCAGTGAAGCCGACTTTCATCCGGGTGGCTACGAGCAGTACTTC. The rearrangement joins TRBV6-1 to TRBJ2-7, with D uncertain. The germline V and J ends were trimmed by 0 bases and 3 bases, with 18 bases remaining between them. The germline V gene encodes CDR1 MNHNS and CDR2 SASEGT. The CDR3 contains 17 residues.

This chain links TRBV7-2 with TRBJ1-2; D remains unclear. The ends were cut back, 4 bases at V and 2 bases at J, with 14 bases in the middle. The CDR3 spans 15 residues. CDR1 SGHTA and CDR2 FQGNSA come from the germline V gene. CDR3 in amino acids: CASSSTPGLNYGYTF. CDR3 bases: TGTGCCAGCAGCTCTACTCCGGGTCTAAACTATGGCTACACCTTC.

J is TRBJ2-1 and V is TRBV29-1, with 7 bases fitting TRBD1. V lost 0 bases, J lost 5 bases, and 10 bases stayed unmatched. Looked up from germline, CDR1 is SQVTM and CDR2 is ANQGSEA. This CDR3 spans 16 amino acids. In DNA, the CDR3 is TGCAGCGTTGAAGATTGGGGACAGAACCAACACAATGAGCAGTTCTTC. Its protein product is CSVEDWGQNQHNEQFF.

The rearrangement joins TRBV2 to TRBJ2-5; the match to TRBD2 covers 10 bases. This CDR3 is built from 15 residues. The V and J ends lost 1 base and 5 bases, in that order; junction bases with no gene match: 4. Germline values: CDR1 SNHLY, CDR2 FYNNEI. CDR3 coding DNA: TGTGCCAGCAGTGAAGTGTCTAGCGGGGGTGAGACCCAGTACTTC. This sequence encodes CASSEVSSGGETQYF.

This clone was seen a handful of times. The chain combines TRBV2 with TRBJ1-4, with a tentative D call TRBD1 (5 bases). CDR3 length equals 12 residues. CDR1 SNHLY and CDR2 FYNNEI come from the germline V gene. The V end lost 7 bases, the J end lost 6 bases, and 9 bases lay between the germline ends. The CDR3 sequence is CASTGPDEKLFF. The CDR3 nucleotides read TGTGCCAGCACGGGACCTGATGAAAAACTGTTTTTT. The full variable domain, its missing parts supplied by reference TRBV2 and TRBJ1-4, is EPEVTQTPSHQVTQMGQEVILRCVPISNHLYFYWYRQILGQKVEFLVSFYNNEISEKSEIFDDQFSVERPDGSNFTLKIRSTKLEDSAMYFCASTGPDEKLFFGSGTQLSVL.

This chain uses TRBV11-2 with TRBJ1-5; weak D call: TRBD1 (5 bases). Germline values: CDR1 SGHAT, CDR2 FQNNGV. This CDR3 has 14 residues. The V end lost 4 bases, the J end lost 3 bases, and 10 bases lay between the germline ends. In DNA form, the CDR3 reads TGTGCCAGCAGCTCGGGACCTAACAATCAGCCCCAGCATTTT. Translating it yields CASSSGPNNQPQHF. Combining the CDR3 with reference TRBV11-2 and TRBJ1-5 gives the whole variable domain EAGVAQSPRYKIIEKRQSVAFWCNPISGHATLYWYQQILGQGPKLLIQFQNNGVVDDSQLPKDRFSAERLKGVDSTLKIQPAKLEDSAVYLCASSSGPNNQPQHFGDGTRLSIL.

This clone was picked up a small number of times. The chain links TRBV19 to TRBJ2-1; tentatively, D is TRBD2 (5 bases). Germline CDR1 is LNHDA and CDR2 is SQIVND (reference sequence). Trimming stripped 2 bases from V and 7 bases from J, with 9 bases between. This CDR3 comprises 13 residues. In nucleotides, the CDR3 is TGTGCCAGTAGTATACCGGGAAGTAATGAGCAGTTCTTC. It is translated as CASSIPGSNEQFF.

This chain connects TRBV7-9 to TRBJ2-1; no definite D call. CDR1 and CDR2 (germline): SEHNR, FQNEAQ (reference sequence). V lost 2 bases and J 10 bases, leaving 6 bases between the germline ends. The CDR3 sequence is 11 residues long. Here the CDR3 DNA reads TGTGCCAGCAGCTTACCCCCCGAGCAGTTCTTC. Translating gives CASSLPPEQFF.

The chain is built from TRBV4-2 and TRBJ1-1; weak D call: TRBD1 (5 bases). Germline assignment: CDR1 LGHNA and CDR2 YNFKEQ. V was shortened by 0 bases and J by 0 bases, with 20 bases between the two germline ends. The length of the CDR3 is 19 residues. The CDR3 is CASSQDPVSVGDLNTEAFF. The CDR3 bases are TGTGCCAGCAGCCAAGACCCCGTATCGGTGGGGGACTTGAACACTGAAGCTTTCTTT.

This clone was picked up one time. Written as DNA, the CDR3 is TGTGCCAGCGGTCACGTGCTAGCGGGAGGCCCGTTCCACAATGAGCAGTTCTTC. Residues: CASGHVLAGGPFHNEQFF. This chain uses TRBV27 with TRBJ2-1; 11 bases are a match to TRBD2. The CDR3 is 18 residues long. Trimming at V came to 8 bases and at J to 5 bases, leaving 17 bases not matched to a gene. Looked up from germline, CDR1 is MNHEY and CDR2 is SMNVEV (reference sequence).

The chain links TRBV27 to TRBJ1-1, with no clear D. The CDR3 covers 12 residues. Trimming shortened V by 6 bases and J by 5 bases, and 10 bases separated the two germline ends. Per the germline V gene, CDR1 is MNHEY and CDR2 is SMNVEV (reference sequence). The CDR3 here is CASSPGRTEAFF. The CDR3 DNA reads TGTGCCAGCAGCCCCGGACGTACTGAAGCTTTCTTT.

The chain combines TRBV7-9 with TRBJ1-5, with TRBD1 identical over 10 bases. The germline gives CDR1 SEHNR, CDR2 FQNEAQ (reference sequence). This CDR3 is built from 14 residues. V shed 6 bases and J 2 bases; nucleotides not matched to a gene: 1. This CDR3 is CASRGQGGNQPQHF. In DNA, the CDR3 is TGTGCCAGCAGAGGACAGGGGGGCAATCAGCCCCAGCATTTT.

This rearrangement joins TRBV7-3 to TRBJ2-2; D is unresolved. CDR3 length equals 13 residues. Germline CDR1 is SGHTA and CDR2 is FQGTGA. Trimming cost V 5 bases and J 8 bases, with 12 bases left between them. CDR3 nucleotide sequence: TGTGCCAGCAGCCCTGGACCAGTAGGGGAGCTGTTTTTT. Protein: CASSPGPVGELFF. The variable domain in full, with the rest retrieved from reference TRBV7-3 and TRBJ2-2, is GAGVSQTPSNKVTEKGKYVELRCDPISGHTALYWYRQSLGQGPEFLIYFQGTGAADDSGLPNDRFFAVRPEGSVSTLKIQRTERGDSAVYLCASSPGPVGELFFGEGSRLTVL.

J is TRBJ2-4 and V is TRBV29-1; D gene ambiguous. Trimming pared 6 bases from V and 5 bases from J, leaving 14 bases between. The length of the CDR3 is 13 residues. Per the germline V gene, CDR1 is SQVTM and CDR2 is ANQGSEA. Written as DNA, the CDR3 is TGCAGCGTCAAAACCTTCAATGAAAACATTCAGTACTTC. Amino acids: CSVKTFNENIQYF.

The chain carries TRBV19 and TRBJ2-7; D is possibly TRBD1 (5 bases). This CDR3 comprises 12 residues. Germline-derived CDR1 and CDR2 are LNHDA and SQIVND (reference sequence). Trimming removed 4 bases from V and 3 bases from J, with 7 bases in between. CDR3 in DNA: TGTGCCAGTAGTACAGGGATCTACGAGCAGTACTTC. Its protein product is CASSTGIYEQYF.

The J gene is TRBJ2-7, the V gene TRBV2; the D gene is possibly TRBD2 (6 bases). The CDR3 contains 14 residues. Trimming removed 6 bases at V and 2 bases at J, with 14 bases between. Germline CDR1 reads SNHLY; CDR2 reads FYNNEI. The CDR3 loop reads CASRAGGLTYEQYF. The CDR3 region has the DNA TGTGCCAGCAGAGCCGGGGGTCTTACCTACGAGCAGTACTTC.

V and J are TRBV27 and TRBJ2-7; D may be TRBD1 (5 bases). Germline V CDR1 and CDR2: MNHEY, SMNVEV (reference sequence). With 2 bases removed from V and 2 bases from J, the gap between germline ends came to 13 bases. The CDR3 extends over 15 amino acids. The CDR3 DNA sequence: TGTGCCAGCAGTTTAGGCAGGGCTTTTACCTACGAGCAGTACTTC. Translating it yields CASSLGRAFTYEQYF.

This clone showed up just a few times. The chain carries TRBV29-1 and TRBJ1-1; D is ambiguous. This CDR3 is built from 14 residues. Germline-derived CDR1 and CDR2 are SQVTM and ANQGSEA. Trimming removed 0 bases from V and 0 bases from J, with 8 bases in between. CDR3 sequence reads: CSVEDYKMNTEAFF. CDR3 in DNA: TGCAGCGTTGAAGATTACAAGATGAACACTGAAGCTTTCTTT. Full variable domain (remainder filled in from reference TRBV29-1 and TRBJ1-1): SAVISQKPSRDICQRGTSLTIQCQVDSQVTMMFWYRQQPGQSLTLIATANQGSEATYESGFVIDKFPISRPNLTFSTLTVSNMSPEDSSIYLCSVEDYKMNTEAFFGQGTRLTVV.